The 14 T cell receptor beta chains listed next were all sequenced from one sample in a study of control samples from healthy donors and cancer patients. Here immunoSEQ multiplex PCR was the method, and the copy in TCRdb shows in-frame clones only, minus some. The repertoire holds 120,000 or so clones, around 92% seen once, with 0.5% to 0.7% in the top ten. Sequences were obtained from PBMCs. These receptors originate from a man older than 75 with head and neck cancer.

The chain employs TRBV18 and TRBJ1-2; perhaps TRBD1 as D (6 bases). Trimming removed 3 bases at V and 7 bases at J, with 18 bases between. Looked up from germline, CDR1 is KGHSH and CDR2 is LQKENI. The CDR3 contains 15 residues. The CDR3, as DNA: TGTGCCAGCTCACCCACCGGAGGGGGGCTGTTTGGCTACACCTTC. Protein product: CASSPTGGGLFGYTF.

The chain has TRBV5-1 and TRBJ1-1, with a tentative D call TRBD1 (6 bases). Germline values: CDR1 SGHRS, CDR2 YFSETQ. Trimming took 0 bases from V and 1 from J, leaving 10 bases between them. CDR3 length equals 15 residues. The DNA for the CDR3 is TGCGCCAGCAGCTTGGCCCCGACAGGGAACACTGAAGCTTTCTTT. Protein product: CASSLAPTGNTEAFF.

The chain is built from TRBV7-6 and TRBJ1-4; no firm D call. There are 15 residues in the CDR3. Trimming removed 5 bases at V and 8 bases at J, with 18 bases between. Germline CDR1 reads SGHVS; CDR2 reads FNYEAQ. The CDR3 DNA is TGTGCCAGCAGCCTAGACTTGGGCCCAAAGGAAAAACTGTTTTTT. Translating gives CASSLDLGPKEKLFF.

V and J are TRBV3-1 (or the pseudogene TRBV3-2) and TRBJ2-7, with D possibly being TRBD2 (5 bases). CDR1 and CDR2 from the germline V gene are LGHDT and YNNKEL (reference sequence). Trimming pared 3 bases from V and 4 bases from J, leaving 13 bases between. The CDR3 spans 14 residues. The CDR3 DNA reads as TGTGCCAGCAGCCATGACCCCCGGAGGTACGAGCAGTACTTC. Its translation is CASSHDPRRYEQYF.

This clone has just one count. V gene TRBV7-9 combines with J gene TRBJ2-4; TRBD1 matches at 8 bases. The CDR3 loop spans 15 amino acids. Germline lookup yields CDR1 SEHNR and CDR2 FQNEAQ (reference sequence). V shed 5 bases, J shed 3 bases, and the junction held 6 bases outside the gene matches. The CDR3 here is CASSKTGGGKNIQYF. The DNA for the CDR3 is TGTGCCAGCAGCAAAACAGGGGGAGGCAAAAACATTCAGTACTTC.

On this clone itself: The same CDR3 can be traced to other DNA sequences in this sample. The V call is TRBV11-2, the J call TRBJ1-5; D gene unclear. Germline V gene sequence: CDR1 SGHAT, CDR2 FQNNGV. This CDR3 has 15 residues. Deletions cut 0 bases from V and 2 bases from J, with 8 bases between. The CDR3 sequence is CASSLDTGGNQPQHF. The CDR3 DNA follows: TGTGCCAGCAGCTTAGATACCGGGGGCAATCAGCCCCAGCATTTT. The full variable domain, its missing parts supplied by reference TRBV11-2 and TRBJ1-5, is EAGVAQSPRYKIIEKRQSVAFWCNPISGHATLYWYQQILGQGPKLLIQFQNNGVVDDSQLPKDRFSAERLKGVDSTLKIQPAKLEDSAVYLCASSLDTGGNQPQHFGDGTRLSIL.

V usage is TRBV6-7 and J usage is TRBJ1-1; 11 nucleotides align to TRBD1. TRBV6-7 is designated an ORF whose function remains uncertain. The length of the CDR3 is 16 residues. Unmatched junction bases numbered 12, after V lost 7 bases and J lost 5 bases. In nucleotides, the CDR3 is TGTGCCAGCACTATAGTAGGACAGGGGGCGCGGACTGAAGCTTTCTTT. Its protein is CASTIVGQGARTEAFF.

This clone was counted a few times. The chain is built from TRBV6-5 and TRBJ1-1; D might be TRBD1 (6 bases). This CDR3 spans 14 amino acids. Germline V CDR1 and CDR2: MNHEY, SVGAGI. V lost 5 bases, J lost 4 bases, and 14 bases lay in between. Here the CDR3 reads CASSRRTGTTEAFF. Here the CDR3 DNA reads TGTGCCAGCAGTCGCCGAACAGGGACCACTGAAGCTTTCTTT.

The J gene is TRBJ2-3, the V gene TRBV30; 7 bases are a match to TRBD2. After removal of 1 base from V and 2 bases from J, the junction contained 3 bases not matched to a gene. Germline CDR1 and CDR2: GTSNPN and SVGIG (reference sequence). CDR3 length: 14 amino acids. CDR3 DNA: TGTGCCTGGAGTGCCGGGGGGATCACAGATACGCAGTATTTT. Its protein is CAWSAGGITDTQYF.

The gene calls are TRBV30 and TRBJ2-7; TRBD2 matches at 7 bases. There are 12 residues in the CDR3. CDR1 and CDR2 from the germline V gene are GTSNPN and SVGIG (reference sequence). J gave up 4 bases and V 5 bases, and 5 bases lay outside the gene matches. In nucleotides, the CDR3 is TGTGCCTGGTCTCGGGGGGATTACGAGCAGTACTTC. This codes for CAWSRGDYEQYF.

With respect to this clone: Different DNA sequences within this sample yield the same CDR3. CDR3: CASSLGQLNTGELFF. The CDR3 nucleotides are TGCGCCAGCAGCCTGGGGCAGCTGAACACCGGGGAGCTGTTTTTT. This chain uses TRBV5-1 with TRBJ2-2, with a possible D match to TRBD1 (5 bases). The CDR3 totals 15 residues. Trimming took 4 bases from V and 1 from J, leaving 11 bases between them. Looked up from germline, CDR1 is SGHRS and CDR2 is YFSETQ.

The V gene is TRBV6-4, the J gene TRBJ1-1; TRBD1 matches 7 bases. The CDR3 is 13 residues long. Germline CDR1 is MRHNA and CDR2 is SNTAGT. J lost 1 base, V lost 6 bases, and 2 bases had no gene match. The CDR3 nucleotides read TGTGCCAGCAGCGGGGACAGGAACACTGAAGCTTTCTTT. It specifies CASSGDRNTEAFF.

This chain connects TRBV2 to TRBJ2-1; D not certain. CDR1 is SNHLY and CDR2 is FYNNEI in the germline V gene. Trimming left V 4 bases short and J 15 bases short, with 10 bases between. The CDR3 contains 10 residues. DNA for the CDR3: TGTGCCAGCAGTGTAGGTCGACGGTTCTTC. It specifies CASSVGRRFF.

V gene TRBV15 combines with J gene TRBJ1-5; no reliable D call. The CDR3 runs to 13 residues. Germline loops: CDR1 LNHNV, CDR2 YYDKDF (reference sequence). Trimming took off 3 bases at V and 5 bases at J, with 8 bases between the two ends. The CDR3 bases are TGTGCCACCAGCAGGGTCATCGATCAGCCCCAGCATTTT. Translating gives CATSRVIDQPQHF.